Listed below are T cell receptor beta chains from one sample, sequenced in a study of metastatic and nonmetastatic thyroid tumors. TCRdb re-analyzed the PCR reads using MiXCR. The sample lists 12,000 or so clones; around a quarter were seen once. Source material: tumor tissue. Receptor source: a female donor with papillary thyroid cancer or a benign thyroid nodule (not recorded which). Some clones in this sample may be carry-over from other donors' samples. The CDR3 runs from the conserved cysteine through the conserved F or W. A D gene is named only where the DNA matches it firmly. Size is stated for part of the rows, as once, few or many counts, or as a class when the clone is expanded.

TRBJ2-3 . TRBV5-4 TRBD2 TGTGCCAGCAGCTTGGAGGGACTAGCGGGAGTCTCTAGCACAGATACGCAGTATTTT CASSLEGLAGVSSTDTQYF
TRBJ2-7 medium-sized TRBV27 TRBD1 TGTGCCAGCAGTTTATCTTCCGGGACAGCATACGAGCAGTACTTC CASSLSSGTAYEQYF
TRBJ2-3 many TRBV9 . TGTGCCAGCAGCGTAAATCCTAGCACAGATACGCAGTATTTT CASSVNPSTDTQYF
TRBJ2-2 . TRBV6-5 . TGTGCCAGCAGCGGCCACCGGAGAGTGGGCACCGGGGAGCTGTTTTTT CASSGHRRVGTGELFF
TRBJ2-1 medium-sized TRBV11-2 TRBD2 TGTGCCAGCAGCTTAGAGAGCGTAGCGGGAGTCAACTACAATGAGCAGTTCTTC CASSLESVAGVNYNEQFF
TRBJ2-5 medium-sized TRBV6-2/TRBV6-3 . TGTGCCAGCAGTTCCCCCGGCGGCGAGACCCAGTACTTC CASSSPGGETQYF
TRBJ2-3 medium-sized TRBV9 . TGTGCCAGCAAAAGGGGGGGTAGCACAGATACGCAGTATTTT CASKRGGSTDTQYF
TRBJ1-2 . TRBV11-1 . TGTGCCAGCAGCGGAGCGTCGGGGGTGGGGTACTATGGCTACACCTTC CASSGASGVGYYGYTF
TRBJ1-2 . TRBV9 . TGTGCCAGCAGCCCATATTTGGGGCAGGGCTATGGCTACACCTTC CASSPYLGQGYGYTF
TRBJ2-7 few TRBV12-3/TRBV12-4 TRBD2 TGTGCCAGCAGTGTCGGACTAGGCGAGCAGTACTTC CASSVGLGEQYF
TRBJ2-5 many TRBV13 TRBD1 TGTGCCAGCAGCTTAGACAGGGGAATTAAAGAGACCCAGTACTTC CASSLDRGIKETQYF
TRBJ2-4 many TRBV27 . TGTGCCAGCAGTTTAGACAGGTTGAGGGACATTCAGTACTTC CASSLDRLRDIQYF
TRBJ2-7 . TRBV6-5 . TGTGCCAGCAGTTACTCGACAGGCTACGAGCAGTACTTC CASSYSTGYEQYF
TRBJ2-1 . TRBV19 TRBD1 TGTGCCAGTAGGCGACAGGGTGAGAGGGATGAGCAGTTCTTC CASRRQGERDEQFF
TRBJ2-7 . TRBV20-1 . TGCAGTGCCAGGATGGGACCCCGGGGTGAGCAGTACTTC CSARMGPRGEQYF
TRBJ2-7 . TRBV5-1 . TGCGCCAGCAGGCAGGGCTACGAGCAGTACTTC CASRQGYEQYF
TRBJ2-7 large TRBV20-1 . TGCAGTGCTAGAGGGCTAGCAGGTTACGAGCAGTACTTC CSARGLAGYEQYF
TRBJ1-3 few TRBV5-1 . TGCGCCAGCAGCTTGGGGTTGGGGGCTGGAAACACCATATATTTT CASSLGLGAGNTIYF
TRBJ2-1 . TRBV6-5 . TGTGCCAGCAGTTACTCCCCAGGGAGTGTCTCCTACAATGAGCAGTTCTTC CASSYSPGSVSYNEQFF
TRBJ2-5 many TRBV20-1 TRBD2 TGCAGTGCCCCCCCAAGGGCGGGAGTAATAGGCCAAGAGACCCAGTACTTC CSAPPRAGVIGQETQYF
TRBJ2-7 . TRBV5-1 . TGCGCCAGCAGCTTAATTGGGGACTCCTACGAGCAGTACTTC CASSLIGDSYEQYF
TRBJ2-7 medium-sized TRBV15 . TGTGCCACCAGCAGAGACGAGAGTCCCTACGAGCAGTACTTC CATSRDESPYEQYF
TRBJ1-2 few TRBV6-5 . TGTGCCAGCAGTTTACGACAGGACCCTAACTATGGCTACACCTTC CASSLRQDPNYGYTF
TRBJ1-5 once TRBV30 . TGTGCCTGGAGTGAACGGGCAGGGGATAGGGCCCAGCATTTT CAWSERAGDRAQHF
TRBJ1-3 once TRBV13 . TGTGCCAGCAGCTACAGGGACACGAGCTCTGGAAACACCATATATTTT CASSYRDTSSGNTIYF
TRBJ2-7 medium-sized TRBV5-1 TRBD2 TGCGCCAGCAGCCCCGGGACTACCGAGGGCGAGCAGTACTTC CASSPGTTEGEQYF
TRBJ2-7 few TRBV11-1 TRBD1 TGTGCCAGCAGCCCGGGACAGGGGTACGAGCAGTACTTC CASSPGQGYEQYF
TRBJ1-2 medium-sized TRBV6-1 . TGTGCCAGCAGAGAAACAGGAACCGTAAACTATGGCTACACCTTC CASRETGTVNYGYTF